Below, 15 T cell receptor beta chains from the same sample are listed, as sequenced in a study of T cell responses to AZD1222 COVID-19 vaccine. Clones were sequenced by immunoSEQ multiplex PCR, and TCRdb holds only the in-frame ones, with some missing. The sample lists over 150,000 clones, 75% to 90% occurring once. Sequences were derived from peripheral blood, sampled on day 0 of AZD1222 vaccination. These receptors were obtained from an adult in good health.

The chain combines TRBV19 with TRBJ1-1; TRBD1 might be the D (6 bases). With 8 bases removed from V and 3 bases from J, the gap between germline ends came to 13 bases. This CDR3 contains 13 residues. The germline CDR1 and CDR2 sequences are LNHDA and SQIVND (reference sequence). The CDR3 spells CASRSRGDTEAFF. In DNA, the CDR3 is TGTGCCAGTCGCTCTAGGGGGGACACTGAAGCTTTCTTT.

The V call is TRBV27, the J call TRBJ1-2; tentative D call: TRBD1 (5 bases). V dropped 2 bases and J dropped 0 bases, with 13 bases sitting between them. Germline V gene sequence: CDR1 MNHEY, CDR2 SMNVEV (reference sequence). CDR3 size: 16 residues. CDR3 protein: CASSLRQTGANYGYTF. CDR3 sequence (DNA): TGTGCCAGCAGTTTAAGACAGACCGGCGCTAACTATGGCTACACCTTC.

The rearrangement joins TRBV7-9 to TRBJ1-1, with D possibly TRBD1 on 5 matching bases. Germline V gene sequence: CDR1 SEHNR, CDR2 FQNEAQ (reference sequence). V was trimmed by 2 bases and J by 1 base, leaving 8 bases between them. The CDR3 consists of 14 residues. CDR3 nucleotides: TGTGCCAGCAGCTTAATAGGACAGAACACTGAAGCTTTCTTT. As protein: CASSLIGQNTEAFF.

This sequence joins TRBV4-1 and TRBJ1-4; 11 nucleotides line up with TRBD1. Trimming at V came to 4 bases and at J to 0 bases, leaving 7 bases not matched to a gene. Looked up from germline, CDR1 is MGHRA and CDR2 is YSYEKL. The CDR3 runs 18 residues. The CDR3 loop is CASSRRDRGFATNEKLFF. In nucleotides, the CDR3 is TGCGCCAGCAGCCGAAGGGACAGGGGGTTTGCAACTAATGAAAAACTGTTTTTT.

This clone was seen only a few times. The CDR3 nucleotides are TGTGCCAGCAGTTACAATCAAGCGTGGGGCGGCTATGGCTACACCTTC. Translating gives CASSYNQAWGGYGYTF. The J gene is TRBJ1-2, the V gene TRBV6-5; D may be TRBD1 (5 bases). This CDR3 has 16 amino acids. From germline, CDR1 is MNHEY and CDR2 SVGAGI. Trimming took off 2 bases at V and 4 bases at J, with 17 bases between the two ends.

The chain has TRBV29-1 and TRBJ2-3; 7 bases fit TRBD2. This CDR3 contains 14 residues. V gave up 4 bases and J gave up 1 base; unmatched junction bases: 5. The V gene's germline CDR1 is SQVTM and CDR2 ANQGSEA. The chain's CDR3 is CSVAASGGTDTQYF. The CDR3 DNA reads as TGCAGCGTTGCGGCTAGCGGCGGCACAGATACGCAGTATTTT.

The CDR3 loop is CASNPWTGPQDPRNNEQFF. The CDR3, as DNA: TGTGCCAGCAATCCTTGGACAGGGCCCCAGGATCCACGCAACAATGAGCAGTTCTTC. This chain joins TRBV6-4 and TRBJ2-1, with 8 bases fitting TRBD1. Germline CDR1 MRHNA, CDR2 SNTAGT. The CDR3 spans 19 residues. Unmatched junction bases numbered 22, after V lost 7 bases and J lost 5 bases.

The chain is built from TRBV5-4 and TRBJ1-6; 7 bases line up with TRBD1. Germline assignment: CDR1 SGHNT and CDR2 YYREEE (reference sequence). This CDR3 comprises 17 residues. Germline trimming cut 0 bases from V and 0 bases from J; bases unmatched to any gene: 3. CDR3 nucleotide sequence: TGTGCCAGCAGCTTGGTTCCAGGGGGCTCCTATAATTCACCCCTCCACTTT. Amino acids: CASSLVPGGSYNSPLHF. The full variable domain, in which reference TRBV5-4 and TRBJ1-6 provide the parts outside the CDR3, is ETGVTQSPTHLIKTRGQQVTLRCSSQSGHNTVSWYQQALGQGPQFIFQYYREEENGRGNFPPRFSGLQFPNYSSELNVNALELDDSALYLCASSLVPGGSYNSPLHFGNGTRLTVT.

V gene TRBV19 combines with J gene TRBJ2-2; D call uncertain. Between the trimmed V and J ends, which lost 7 bases and 3 bases, there was a span of 12 bases. This CDR3 comprises 14 residues. Germline lookup yields CDR1 LNHDA and CDR2 SQIVND (reference sequence). The CDR3 DNA is TGTGCCAGTACTGAAAGGGTTTACACCGGGGAGCTGTTTTTT. It codes for CASTERVYTGELFF.

The genes are TRBV2 and TRBJ1-5; D call uncertain. V was cut by 2 bases and J by 2 bases, with 7 bases left in between. The CDR3 totals 14 residues. Germline CDR1 reads SNHLY; CDR2 reads FYNNEI. In nucleotides, the CDR3 is TGTGCCAGCAGTGAATGGGGAGGCAATCAGCCCCAGCATTTT. It is translated as CASSEWGGNQPQHF.

The rearrangement links TRBV10-3 to TRBJ2-1, with unresolved D. V lost 7 bases, J lost 3 bases, and 10 bases lay in between. Germline assignment: CDR1 ENHRY and CDR2 SYGVKD. CDR3 length: 13 residues. The CDR3 nucleotides read TGTGCCATCACCCCCACTGGCTACAATGAGCAGTTCTTC. As protein: CAITPTGYNEQFF.

This clone was counted once. CDR3 in amino acids: CASSLEGLGGDTQYF. The DNA of the CDR3 is TGCGCCAGCAGCTTGGAGGGACTAGGAGGGGATACGCAGTATTTT. The chain is built from TRBV5-1 and TRBJ2-3; 8 positions agree with TRBD2. Germline CDR1 reads SGHRS; CDR2 reads YFSETQ. V lost 0 bases, J lost 6 bases, and 6 bases stayed unmatched. This CDR3 has 15 amino acids.

This chain connects TRBV6-2 or TRBV6-3 to TRBJ2-4, with no clear D. Germline V gene lookup returns CDR1 MNHEY and CDR2 SVGEGT. The CDR3 is made up of 14 amino acids. V lost 2 bases to trimming and J lost 1 base, with 6 bases between them. DNA of the CDR3: TGTGCCAGCAGTTACAGGCAGGCCAAAAACATTCAGTACTTC. The encoded protein is CASSYRQAKNIQYF.

The V gene is TRBV7-9, the J gene TRBJ2-5; no firm D call. Looked up from germline, CDR1 is SEHNR and CDR2 is FQNEAQ (reference sequence). The V and J ends lost 3 bases and 2 bases respectively, with 13 bases between them. This CDR3 contains 15 residues. The CDR3 DNA reads as TGTGCCAGCAGCTTCTCGCAATTTTCTCAAGAGACCCAGTACTTC. Its protein product is CASSFSQFSQETQYF.

This clone was seen only once. V and J are TRBV19 and TRBJ2-3, with D uncertain. The CDR3 length is 15 residues. The ends were cut back, 3 bases at V and 0 bases at J, with 10 bases in the middle. Germline values: CDR1 LNHDA, CDR2 SQIVND (reference sequence). The DNA of the CDR3 is TGTGCCAGTAGTATTCGGCAGGCTAGCACAGATACGCAGTATTTT. It codes for CASSIRQASTDTQYF.